These 19 T cell receptor beta chains came from one sample sequenced in a study. Cells sorted as Tregs were CD4+, CD25+ and CD127-/low. TCRdb recomputed calls from the 5' RACE reads with MiXCR, one row per CDR3 protein. This table has under 45,000 distinct CDR3 sequences, around 20% appearing once. Sequencing input: Tregs sorted from blood. These receptors all stem from a female donor with breast cancer.

This clonotype showed up just a few times. This may come from a read error, since a much larger clone is one base off. The genes are TRBV12-3 or TRBV12-4 and TRBJ1-2; 7 nucleotides align to TRBD1. Losses at the gene ends were 8 bases for V and 8 bases for J; bases not matched to a gene: 8. This CDR3 is 12 amino acids long. The CDR3 DNA reads as TGTGCCAGCGGCCTCTTACAGGGGGGCTACACCTTC. As protein: CASGLLQGGYTF.

This chain uses TRBV5-1 with TRBJ1-1, with no clear D. The germline gives CDR1 SGHRS, CDR2 YFSETQ. Trimming removed 2 bases from V and 3 bases from J, with 14 bases in between. The CDR3 spans 15 residues. The CDR3 DNA sequence: TGCGCCAGCAGCTTTCCGGGGTCGACTCACACTGAAGCTTTCTTT. Protein: CASSFPGSTHTEAFF.

This clonotype was detected only a few times. V usage is TRBV28 and J usage is TRBJ2-7; the match to TRBD1 covers 11 bases. The CDR3 loop spans 14 amino acids. V trimming: 4 bases; J trimming: 5 bases; junction bases outside the gene matches: 4. The germline V gene encodes CDR1 MDHEN and CDR2 SYDVKM. For the CDR3, the DNA is TGTGCCAGCAGTTCCCCGGGACAGGGGGACGAGCAGTACTTC. Protein: CASSSPGQGDEQYF. Full variable domain (rest looked up from reference TRBV28 and TRBJ2-7): DVKVTQSSRYLVKRTGEKVFLECVQDMDHENMFWYRQDPGLGLRLIYFSYDVKMKEKGDIPEGYSVSREKKERFSLILESASTNQTSMYLCASSSPGQGDEQYFGPGTRLTVT.

Within the sample, this clonotype is medium-sized. This chain joins TRBV4-2 and TRBJ2-7, with D unresolved. CDR3 size: 11 residues. Between the trimmed V and J ends, which lost 1 base and 5 bases, there was a span of 3 bases. From germline, CDR1 is LGHNA and CDR2 YNFKEQ. The CDR3 nucleotides read TGTGCCAGCAGCCAAGGCCACGAGCAGTACTTC. Its translation is CASSQGHEQYF.

The genes are TRBV20-1 and TRBJ2-1; 8 bases agree with TRBD2. V dropped 5 bases and J dropped 8; count of bases not matched to a gene: 8. Germline CDR1 is DFQATT and CDR2 is SNEGSKA (reference sequence). The CDR3 length is 13 residues. DNA for the CDR3: TGCAGTGCTTCCCCGGGACTAGTTTATGAGCAGTTCTTC. This sequence encodes CSASPGLVYEQFF.

This clonotype appeared a few times. The chain carries TRBV20-1 and TRBJ2-5; D is tentatively TRBD1 or TRBD2 (5 bases each). CDR1 is DFQATT and CDR2 is SNEGSKA in the germline V gene (reference sequence). V gave up 8 bases and J gave up 2 bases, with 15 bases separating them. The CDR3 is 13 residues long. In DNA, the CDR3 is TGCAGTCCCCAGGGTAGCGCGCAAGAGACCCAGTACTTC. Translation gives CSPQGSAQETQYF.

This clonotype has ten or more counts. The chain is built from TRBV7-9 and TRBJ2-2; D is undetermined. The germline V and J ends were trimmed by 1 base and 3 bases, with 9 bases remaining between them. CDR1 is SEHNR and CDR2 is FQNEAQ in the germline V gene (reference sequence). This CDR3 comprises 15 residues. The CDR3 region is CASSLVLGDTGELFF. Here the CDR3 DNA reads TGTGCCAGCAGCTTAGTTCTTGGGGACACCGGGGAGCTGTTTTTT.

The V gene is TRBV20-1, the J gene TRBJ2-2; maybe TRBD1 (7 bases). The ends were cut back, 4 bases at V and 5 bases at J, with 14 bases in the middle. Germline lookup yields CDR1 DFQATT and CDR2 SNEGSKA (reference sequence). The CDR3 is made up of 14 amino acids. This CDR3 reads CSATQGGLTGELFF. CDR3 nucleotide sequence: TGCAGTGCTACTCAGGGGGGATTAACCGGGGAGCTGTTTTTT.

The chain joins TRBV12-3 or TRBV12-4 to TRBJ2-1, with 7 bases fitting TRBD2. The V segment lost 2 bases and the J segment 10 bases; nucleotides outside the gene matches: 8. This CDR3 comprises 14 residues. CDR3 region: CASSLIREEREQFF. The DNA for the CDR3 is TGTGCCAGCAGTTTAATCCGGGAGGAACGGGAGCAGTTCTTC.

In the case of this clonotype: A read error is possible here, since a much larger clone lies one base away. This chain joins TRBV5-1 and TRBJ2-1; TRBD2 is a possible D gene (5 bases). The CDR3 spans 16 residues. Germline values: CDR1 SGHRS, CDR2 YFSETQ. The germline V and J ends were trimmed by 5 bases and 0 bases, with 15 bases remaining between them. CDR3 in DNA: TGCGCCAGCAGTTCAGCGGTGATAAGCTCCTACAATGAGCAGTTCTTC. This gives the protein CASSSAVISSYNEQFF.

A note on this clonotype: A read error is possible here, since a much larger clone lies one base away. This chain joins TRBV5-1 and TRBJ2-7; no clear D gene. CDR1 SGHRS and CDR2 YFSETQ come from the germline V gene. The CDR3 runs to 16 residues. This CDR3 is CTSSLGTERVSYEQYF. Here the CDR3 DNA reads TGCACCAGCAGCTTGGGAACGGAACGAGTCTCCTACGAGCAGTACTTC. The full variable domain, completed using reference TRBV5-1 and TRBJ2-7, is KAGVTQTPRYLIKTRGQQVTLSCSPISGHRSVSWYQQTPGQGLQFLFEYFSETQRNKGNFPGRFSGRQFSNSRSEMNVSTLELGDSALYLCTSSLGTERVSYEQYFGPGTRLTVT.

This clonotype has only a few counts. The chain uses TRBV29-1 and TRBJ2-1, with 10 bases matching TRBD1. J lost 8 bases, V lost 6 bases, and 4 bases had no gene match. CDR3 length: 12 residues. Germline CDR1 reads SQVTM; CDR2 reads ANQGSEA. CDR3 loop: CSVGQGGHEQFF. CDR3 in DNA: TGCAGCGTAGGACAGGGGGGGCATGAGCAGTTCTTC.

This clonotype was seen a few times. The chain uses TRBV7-3 and TRBJ2-5, with 8 bases fitting TRBD1. V was pared by 6 bases and J by 4 bases, with 7 bases of the junction left unmatched. This CDR3 region has 14 residues. Per the germline V gene, CDR1 is SGHTA and CDR2 is FQGTGA. The CDR3 DNA follows: TGTGCCAGCAGGAAAACAGGGGGGTCAGAGACCCAGTACTTC. The encoded protein is CASRKTGGSETQYF.

This clonotype was picked up one time. The conserved final phenylalanine or tryptophan is absent from the CDR3, which likely points to a read error. The chain carries TRBV9 and TRBJ2-1; TRBD2 agrees at 8 bases. The CDR3 is 15 amino acids. The germline V gene encodes CDR1 SGDLS and CDR2 YYNGEE. Trimming removed 4 bases from V and 8 bases from J; junction bases left unmatched: 11. The CDR3 DNA is TGTGCCAGCAGCCTATCGAGCGGGGGTGTCGATGAGCAGTTCTCC. It specifies CASSLSSGGVDEQFS.

This clonotype is deemed medium-sized. The gene calls are TRBV6-2 or TRBV6-3 and TRBJ2-1; 8 bases map to TRBD2. The CDR3 runs 12 residues. V lost 7 bases, J lost 6 bases, and 2 bases stayed unmatched. Germline CDR1 is MNHEY and CDR2 is SVGEGT. The CDR3 nucleotides are TGTGCCAGCAAAACTAGCGGCAATGAGCAGTTCTTC. Translating gives CASKTSGNEQFF.

For this clonotype: Compared with germline, one end of the junction differs, possibly owing to a read error. The chain has TRBV29-1 and TRBJ2-5, with D perhaps matching TRBD2 (6 bases). The germline CDR1 and CDR2 sequences are SQVTM and ANQGSEA. This CDR3 contains 16 residues. The CDR3 loop is CSVELRVEGRGETQYF. The CDR3 DNA follows: TGCAGCGTTGAATTGCGGGTGGAAGGGCGCGGGGAGACCCAATACTTC.

The rearrangement links TRBV5-1 to TRBJ1-1, with D possibly matching TRBD1 (6 bases). Germline V gene sequence: CDR1 SGHRS, CDR2 YFSETQ. V was shortened by 5 bases and J by 4 bases, with 18 bases between the two germline ends. The CDR3 loop spans 15 amino acids. This CDR3 is CASRGLAGDGTEAFF. CDR3 bases: TGCGCCAGCAGGGGGCTTGCAGGGGATGGCACTGAAGCTTTCTTT.

Concerning this clonotype: This may arise from a read error, as a much more abundant clone is one base away. The chain carries TRBV20-1 and TRBJ1-1; weak D call: TRBD1 (5 bases). The CDR3 spans 13 residues. Trimming removed 8 bases from V and 11 bases from J, with 24 bases in between. Germline-derived CDR1 and CDR2 are DFQATT and SNEGSKA (reference sequence). CDR3 in amino acids: CSTLWGREVVAFF. The DNA for the CDR3 is TGCAGTACTCTCTGGGGACGAGAGGTGGTGGCTTTCTTT.

A note on this clonotype: Relative to the germline gene, one junction end is altered; a read error may explain this. V gene TRBV20-1 combines with J gene TRBJ2-5; D is unclear. The CDR3 runs to 14 residues. CDR1 and CDR2 from the germline V gene are DFQATT and SNEGSKA (reference sequence). This CDR3 is CSARPGGKQGTQYF. The CDR3 DNA reads as TGCAGTGCTAGACCCGGTGGCAAGCAAGGGACCCAGTACTTC.